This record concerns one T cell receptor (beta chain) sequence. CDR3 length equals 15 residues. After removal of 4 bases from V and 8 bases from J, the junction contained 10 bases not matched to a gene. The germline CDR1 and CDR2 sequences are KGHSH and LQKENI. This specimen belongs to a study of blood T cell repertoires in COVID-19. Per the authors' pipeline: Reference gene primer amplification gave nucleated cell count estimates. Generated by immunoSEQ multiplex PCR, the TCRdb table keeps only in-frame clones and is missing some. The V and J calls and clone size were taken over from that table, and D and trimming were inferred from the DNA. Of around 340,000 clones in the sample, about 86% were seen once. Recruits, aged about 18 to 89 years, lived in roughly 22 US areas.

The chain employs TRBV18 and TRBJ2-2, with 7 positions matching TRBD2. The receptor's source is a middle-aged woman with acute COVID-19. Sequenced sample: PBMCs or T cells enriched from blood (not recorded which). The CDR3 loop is CASSQRDGSWGELFF. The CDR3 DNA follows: TGTGCCAGCTCACAGCGGGACGGATCTTGGGGGGAGCTGTTTTTT.